Shown below are 30 T cell receptor beta chains from a single sample sequenced in a study of early T cells in non-severe SARS-CoV-2 infection. TCRdb called the 5' RACE reads again in MiXCR, with one record for every CDR3 protein. The sample lists roughly 29,000 distinct CDR3 sequences; about 4.2% were seen once. Sequencing used whole blood. Receptors originate from an adult who was a healthcare worker with PCR-confirmed SARS-CoV-2 infection or an uninfected control (not recorded which).

In its sample, this clonotype was seen many times. The V and J genes are TRBV5-1 and TRBJ2-1, with unresolved D. CDR1 SGHRS and CDR2 YFSETQ come from the germline V gene. V lost 4 bases, J lost 8 bases, and 10 bases lay in between. The CDR3 covers 12 residues. CDR3 in amino acids: CASSPVVDEQFF. CDR3 DNA sequence: TGCGCCAGCAGCCCGGTTGTCGATGAGCAGTTCTTC.

This clonotype was seen at least ten times. The chain is built from TRBV11-3 and TRBJ2-5; no firm D call. This CDR3 has 14 amino acids. V gave up 1 base and J gave up 4 bases, with 10 bases separating them. Germline V gene lookup returns CDR1 SGHNT and CDR2 YENEEA. The CDR3: CASSLGAGRETQYF. As DNA, the CDR3 is TGTGCCAGCAGCTTAGGGGCAGGCCGAGAGACCCAGTACTTC.

This clonotype was seen repeatedly, ten times or more. CDR3 in DNA: TGTGCCAGCTCCCTTGCTAGCACAGATACGCAGTATTTT. It encodes CASSLASTDTQYF. The chain is built from TRBV18 and TRBJ2-3; D unresolved. Germline values: CDR1 KGHSH, CDR2 LQKENI. The V and J ends lost 6 bases and 0 bases respectively, with 7 bases between them. The CDR3 extends over 13 amino acids.

This clonotype came up many times. The rearrangement uses TRBV5-6 and TRBJ1-2, with 7 bases that match TRBD1. CDR1 and CDR2 from the germline V gene are SGHDT and YYEEEE. The CDR3 has 15 residues. Trimming cost V 4 bases and J 7 bases; bases outside gene matches: 13. CDR3 protein: CASSPNLQGMRGYTF. The CDR3 nucleotides are TGTGCCAGCAGCCCCAACTTACAGGGGATGCGTGGCTACACCTTC.

This clonotype was detected many times. An end of the junction does not agree with germline; a read error may underlie this. The chain has TRBV28 and TRBJ2-1; 8 bases align to TRBD2. This CDR3 has 11 amino acids. CDR1 MDHEN and CDR2 SYDVKM come from the germline V gene. This chain's CDR3 is CSTSGYNEQFF. Here the CDR3 DNA reads TGCAGTACTAGCGGATACAATGAGCAGTTCTTC.

This clonotype has at least ten counts. The chain uses TRBV29-1 and TRBJ2-1; TRBD1 aligns across 7 bases. V shed 4 bases, J shed 5 bases, and the junction held 5 bases outside the gene matches. The CDR3 runs to 13 residues. Germline CDR1 is SQVTM and CDR2 is ANQGSEA. This chain's CDR3 is CSVAPRGNNEQFF. The CDR3 DNA sequence: TGCAGCGTTGCCCCCAGGGGGAACAATGAGCAGTTCTTC.

This clonotype occurred many times. The chain couples TRBV28 to TRBJ2-7; no reliable D call. Trimming took 6 bases from V and 2 from J, leaving 11 bases between them. The CDR3 has 13 residues. The germline V gene has CDR1 MDHEN and CDR2 SYDVKM. DNA of the CDR3: TGTGCCAGCAGCCCCCGGGCTACCTACGAGCAGTACTTC. Protein product: CASSPRATYEQYF.

The table lists this clonotype with many counts. The rearrangement uses TRBV2 and TRBJ1-4; 7 bases map to TRBD1. V trimming: 5 bases; J trimming: 6 bases; junction bases outside the gene matches: 6. This CDR3 region has 14 residues. Germline CDR1 is SNHLY and CDR2 is FYNNEI. The CDR3 region has the DNA TGTGCCAGCAGTCGCAGGGGGATATATGAAAAACTGTTTTTT. It codes for CASSRRGIYEKLFF.

This clonotype was recorded many times. V and J are TRBV4-1 and TRBJ1-6; D may be TRBD1 (5 bases). Germline CDR1 MGHRA, CDR2 YSYEKL. The CDR3 runs 16 residues. V lost 0 bases to trimming and J lost 8 bases, with 14 bases between them. CDR3 sequence reads: CASSQESGTKHSPLHF. The CDR3 DNA is TGCGCCAGCAGCCAAGAGTCGGGGACTAAGCATTCACCCCTCCACTTT.

This clonotype has ten or more counts. The chain combines TRBV4-2 with TRBJ2-7; D perhaps matches TRBD2 (6 bases). The V gene lost 3 bases and the J gene lost 0 bases, with 12 bases spanning the gap. Germline CDR1 and CDR2: LGHNA and YNFKEQ. The CDR3 spans 15 residues. The CDR3 DNA sequence: TGTGCCAGCAGCCAGGGCGGGGAGAGCTCCTACGAGCAGTACTTC. The encoded protein is CASSQGGESSYEQYF.

This clonotype was recorded at least ten times. The chain combines TRBV20-1 with TRBJ2-5; D tentatively fits TRBD1 or TRBD2 (5 bases each). CDR3 size: 12 residues. V lost 2 bases and J 4 bases, leaving 8 bases between the germline ends. Per the germline V gene, CDR1 is DFQATT and CDR2 is SNEGSKA (reference sequence). CDR3 nucleotide sequence: TGCAGTGCTAGAACAGGAGGAGAGACCCAGTACTTC. As protein: CSARTGGETQYF.

The chain couples TRBV5-1 to TRBJ2-7, with TRBD2 as a possible D gene (5 bases). The CDR3 has 13 amino acids. Germline CDR1 SGHRS, CDR2 YFSETQ. V was pared by 4 bases and J by 7 bases, with 15 bases between. CDR3 loop: CASSPRTSEEQYF. CDR3 DNA: TGCGCCAGCAGCCCCCGGACTTCAGAGGAGCAGTACTTC.

The sample holds many counts of this clonotype. The V and J genes are TRBV27 and TRBJ2-7; 7 positions match TRBD2. The V segment lost 5 bases and the J segment 0 bases; nucleotides outside the gene matches: 7. Germline CDR1 MNHEY, CDR2 SMNVEV (reference sequence). CDR3 length equals 15 residues. CDR3 DNA: TGTGCCAGCAGTCCACCGGGACTACGCTCCTACGAGCAGTACTTC. It yields the protein CASSPPGLRSYEQYF.

This clonotype was seen at least ten times. This chain uses TRBV10-3 with TRBJ1-3, with no clear D. V lost 10 bases to trimming and J lost 0 bases, with 7 bases between them. Germline V lookup: CDR1 ENHRY, CDR2 SYGVKD. This CDR3 spans 12 amino acids. The CDR3 reads CASGGSGNTIYF. CDR3 coding DNA: TGTGCCAGCGGCGGCTCTGGAAACACCATATATTTT.

This sequence joins TRBV9 and TRBJ2-2; D is ambiguous. The ends were cut back, 1 base at V and 2 bases at J, with 6 bases in the middle. The germline V gene encodes CDR1 SGDLS and CDR2 YYNGEE. The CDR3 is 14 amino acids. CDR3 amino acids: CASSVFINTGELFF. The CDR3, as DNA: TGTGCCAGCAGCGTATTCATCAACACCGGGGAGCTGTTTTTT.

This clonotype has a count of ten or more. The chain employs TRBV29-1 and TRBJ2-6; unclear D gene. The CDR3 is 14 amino acids. Trimming pared 5 bases from V and 4 bases from J, leaving 12 bases between. From germline, CDR1 is SQVTM and CDR2 ANQGSEA. CDR3 in DNA: TGCAGCGTTTACCCCGCCGTCGGGGCCAACGTCCTGACTTTC. This sequence encodes CSVYPAVGANVLTF.

The chain couples TRBV7-9 to TRBJ2-7; D might be TRBD1 or TRBD2, each matching 6 bases. Trimming took 4 bases from V and 4 from J, leaving 20 bases between them. The CDR3 extends over 16 amino acids. CDR1 SEHNR and CDR2 FQNEAQ come from the germline V gene (reference sequence). The CDR3 spells CASSWTAGTAPYEQYF. CDR3 nucleotides: TGTGCCAGCAGCTGGACAGCCGGGACTGCTCCGTACGAGCAGTACTTC.

This clonotype was recorded at least ten times. V and J are TRBV30 and TRBJ2-2; the match to TRBD1 covers 9 bases. The CDR3 totals 18 residues. After removal of 5 bases from V and 4 bases from J, the junction contained 17 bases not matched to a gene. The V gene's germline CDR1 is GTSNPN and CDR2 SVGIG (reference sequence). In DNA form, the CDR3 reads TGTGCCTGGGACCGATCCGGGACAGGGCACCGAGGCACCGGGGAGCTGTTTTTT. This codes for CAWDRSGTGHRGTGELFF.

This clonotype appeared many times. This chain links TRBV7-7 with TRBJ2-5; 8 bases fit TRBD2. The trim removed 2 bases at V and 4 bases at J, leaving 12 bases unmatched. Germline assignment: CDR1 SSHAT and CDR2 FNYEAQ (reference sequence). This CDR3 has 17 amino acids. CDR3 nucleotides: TGTGCCAGCAGCTTACTCCCCCTTAGCGGGAACGGAGAGACCCAGTACTTC. This gives the protein CASSLLPLSGNGETQYF.

The table lists this clonotype with many counts. V is TRBV19 and J is TRBJ2-1; a possible D gene is TRBD1 (6 bases). The CDR3 is made up of 13 amino acids. Germline-derived CDR1 and CDR2 are LNHDA and SQIVND (reference sequence). The V and J ends lost 6 bases and 6 bases respectively, with 12 bases between them. CDR3 residues: CASSSGQINEQFF. In DNA, the CDR3 is TGTGCCAGTAGCTCCGGACAGATCAATGAGCAGTTCTTC.

This clonotype was picked up a small number of times. The chain couples TRBV27 to TRBJ2-5; D call uncertain. V lost 5 bases and J 1 base, leaving 11 bases between the germline ends. Looked up from germline, CDR1 is MNHEY and CDR2 is SMNVEV (reference sequence). The CDR3 runs 14 residues. CDR3 bases: TGTGCCAGCAGTCGAGCCAATTCCCAAGAGACCCAGTACTTC. This gives the protein CASSRANSQETQYF.

This clonotype occurred a few times. The chain carries TRBV14 and TRBJ2-5; no definite D call. The CDR3 has 13 residues. V was trimmed by 0 bases and J by 5 bases, leaving 7 bases between them. The germline gives CDR1 SGHDN, CDR2 FVKESK. This CDR3 reads CASSQDLRETQYF. In DNA form, the CDR3 reads TGTGCCAGCAGCCAAGACCTGCGGGAGACCCAGTACTTC.

This clonotype turned up a few times. This sequence joins TRBV5-1 and TRBJ2-5; perhaps TRBD2 as D (6 bases). Trimming removed 4 bases from V and 4 bases from J, with 20 bases in between. This CDR3 contains 16 residues. Germline CDR1 reads SGHRS; CDR2 reads YFSETQ. The CDR3 reads CASSPEGDTERETQYF. As DNA, the CDR3 is TGCGCCAGCAGCCCGGAGGGTGACACCGAGCGAGAGACCCAGTACTTC.

This clonotype was recorded many times. The chain recombines TRBV28 with TRBJ2-3; D is possibly TRBD2 (6 bases). Germline lookup yields CDR1 MDHEN and CDR2 SYDVKM. The ends were cut back, 6 bases at V and 5 bases at J, with 15 bases in the middle. This CDR3 contains 14 residues. The CDR3 region is CASRNRDFRDTQYF. The CDR3 DNA reads TGTGCCAGCAGGAACCGGGACTTCCGAGATACGCAGTATTTT. Full variable domain (remainder filled in from reference TRBV28 and TRBJ2-3): DVKVTQSSRYLVKRTGEKVFLECVQDMDHENMFWYRQDPGLGLRLIYFSYDVKMKEKGDIPEGYSVSREKKERFSLILESASTNQTSMYLCASRNRDFRDTQYFGPGTRLTVL.

This clonotype was counted ten times or more. J is TRBJ1-5 and V is TRBV20-1; tentative D call: TRBD1 (6 bases). The V end lost 3 bases, the J end lost 5 bases, and 11 bases lay between the germline ends. The CDR3 is 13 residues long. Germline V gene data show CDR1 as DFQATT and CDR2 as SNEGSKA (reference sequence). The CDR3 coding sequence is TGCAGTGCTAGCCGACAGGAACATCAGCCCCAGCATTTT. Its protein is CSASRQEHQPQHF.

This clonotype appeared many times. The rearrangement uses TRBV11-2 and TRBJ1-1, with unresolved D. The ends were cut back, 0 bases at V and 0 bases at J, with 8 bases in the middle. The germline V gene has CDR1 SGHAT and CDR2 FQNNGV. The CDR3 has 15 amino acids. The CDR3 coding sequence is TGTGCCAGCAGCTTAGATCCGTCAGTGAACACTGAAGCTTTCTTT. This codes for CASSLDPSVNTEAFF.

This clonotype was counted only a few times. This chain joins TRBV7-9 and TRBJ1-1; D is unresolved. Per the germline V gene, CDR1 is SEHNR and CDR2 is FQNEAQ (reference sequence). V was shortened by 1 base and J by 4 bases, with 7 bases between the two germline ends. This CDR3 region has 13 residues. CDR3 in amino acids: CASSLGEGTEAFF. The DNA for the CDR3 is TGTGCCAGCAGCTTAGGTGAAGGCACTGAAGCTTTCTTT.

This clonotype was seen at least ten times. This chain links TRBV20-1 with TRBJ1-5; no reliable D call. The length of the CDR3 is 8 residues. CDR1 and CDR2 (germline): DFQATT, SNEGSKA (reference sequence). The CDR3 coding sequence is TGCATAAATCAGCCCCAGCATTTT. It translates to CINQPQHF.

This clonotype has a count of ten or more. The chain combines TRBV3-1 with TRBJ1-6; D gene uncertain. This CDR3 contains 14 residues. V lost 2 bases and J 7 bases, leaving 9 bases between the germline ends. Germline values: CDR1 LGHDT, CDR2 YNNKEL (reference sequence). As DNA, the CDR3 is TGTGCCAGCAGCCAACGCGTGGGGAATTCACCCCTCCACTTT. Encoded protein: CASSQRVGNSPLHF.

The rearrangement uses TRBV29-1 and TRBJ1-1, with 7 positions matching TRBD1. There are 13 residues in the CDR3. Germline V lookup: CDR1 SQVTM, CDR2 ANQGSEA. The trim removed 7 bases at V and 2 bases at J, leaving 7 bases unmatched. The DNA for the CDR3 is TGCAGCGCCCAGGGGGGGTTTAACACTGAAGCTTTCTTT. This gives the protein CSAQGGFNTEAFF.